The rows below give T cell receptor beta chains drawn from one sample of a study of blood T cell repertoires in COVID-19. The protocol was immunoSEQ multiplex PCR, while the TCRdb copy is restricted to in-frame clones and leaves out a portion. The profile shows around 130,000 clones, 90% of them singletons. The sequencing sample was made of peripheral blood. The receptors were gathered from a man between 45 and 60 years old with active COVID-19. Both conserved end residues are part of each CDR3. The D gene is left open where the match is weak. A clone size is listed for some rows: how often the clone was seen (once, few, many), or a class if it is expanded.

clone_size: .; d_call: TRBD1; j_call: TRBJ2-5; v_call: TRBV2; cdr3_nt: TGTGCCAGCAGTCTTGTCAGGGACAGGGGGCGCAGGGTAGTAGAGACCCAGTACTTC; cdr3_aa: CASSLVRDRGRRVVETQYF
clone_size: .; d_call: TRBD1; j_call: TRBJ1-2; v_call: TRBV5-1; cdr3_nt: TGCGCCAGCAGCTCGGGACAGCGAGTCCCCGCGAACGAAGATGGCTACACCTTC; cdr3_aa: CASSSGQRVPANEDGYTF
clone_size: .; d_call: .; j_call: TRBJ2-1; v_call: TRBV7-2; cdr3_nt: TGTGCCAGCAGCCTTACGGGGGAGCTCCGCAATGAGCAGTTCTTC; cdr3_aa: CASSLTGELRNEQFF
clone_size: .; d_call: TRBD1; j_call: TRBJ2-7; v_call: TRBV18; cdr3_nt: TGTGCCAGCTCACCACTGGGACAGGGAGCCTACGAGCAGTACTTC; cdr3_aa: CASSPLGQGAYEQYF
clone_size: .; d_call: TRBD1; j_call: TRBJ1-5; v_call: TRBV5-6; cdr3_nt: TGTGCCAGCAGCCAGGGGGGAGATCAGCCCCAGCATTTT; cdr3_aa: CASSQGGDQPQHF
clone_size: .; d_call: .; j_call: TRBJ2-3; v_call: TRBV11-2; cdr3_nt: TGTGCCAGCAGCTTAGAGGCCTGGGGGGTAAGCACAGATACGCAGTATTTT; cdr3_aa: CASSLEAWGVSTDTQYF
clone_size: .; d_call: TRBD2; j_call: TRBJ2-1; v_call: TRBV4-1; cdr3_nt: TGCGCCAGCAAGGTGGGAGGGCCAAGCGAGCAGTTCTTC; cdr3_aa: CASKVGGPSEQFF
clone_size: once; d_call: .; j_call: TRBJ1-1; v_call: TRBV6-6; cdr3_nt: TGTGCCAGCAGTCTTGAGACTGAAGCTTTCTTT; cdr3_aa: CASSLETEAFF
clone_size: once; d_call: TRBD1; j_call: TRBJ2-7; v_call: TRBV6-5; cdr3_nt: TGTGCCAGCAGGGTGGGACAGAGATCCTACGAGCAGTACTTC; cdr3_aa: CASRVGQRSYEQYF
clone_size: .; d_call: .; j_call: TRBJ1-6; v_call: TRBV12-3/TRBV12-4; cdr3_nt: TGTGCCAGCAGTTCAGGGAATTCACCCCTCCACTTT; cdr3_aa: CASSSGNSPLHF
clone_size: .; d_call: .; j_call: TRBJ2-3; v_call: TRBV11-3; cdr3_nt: TGTGCCAGCAGCTTAGGGGTTTTCGGGAAACCAAGCACAGATACGCAGTATTTT; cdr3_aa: CASSLGVFGKPSTDTQYF
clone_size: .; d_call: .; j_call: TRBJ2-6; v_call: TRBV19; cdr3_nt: TGTGCCAGTAGTAGCAGGGCTAGAGCCTCTGGGGCCAACGTCCTGACTTTC; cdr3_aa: CASSSRARASGANVLTF
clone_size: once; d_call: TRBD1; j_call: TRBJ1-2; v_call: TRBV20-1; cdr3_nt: TGCAGTGCTAGTACGAGACAGGGCGGCTATGGCTACACCTTC; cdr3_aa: CSASTRQGGYGYTF
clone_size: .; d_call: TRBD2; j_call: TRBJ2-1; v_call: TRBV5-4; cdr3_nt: TGTGCCAGCAGCTTGGAGGCTGCGGGAGGCATCAATGAGCAGTTCTTC; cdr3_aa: CASSLEAAGGINEQFF
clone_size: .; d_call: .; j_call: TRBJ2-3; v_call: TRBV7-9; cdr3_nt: TGTGCCAGCAGCTTTGGGCAGTCTAGCACAGATACGCAGTATTTT; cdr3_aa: CASSFGQSSTDTQYF
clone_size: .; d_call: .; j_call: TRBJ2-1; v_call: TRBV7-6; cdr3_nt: TGTGCCAGCAGCTGGCAATCCTACAATGAGCAGTTCTTC; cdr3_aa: CASSWQSYNEQFF
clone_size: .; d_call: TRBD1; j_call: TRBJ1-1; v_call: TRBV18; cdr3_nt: TGTGCCAGCTCACCCGGACAGGGGTACACTGAAGCTTTCTTT; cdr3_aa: CASSPGQGYTEAFF